This T cell receptor beta chain comes out of a study of T cells in Graves' hyperthyroidism and ophthalmopathy. At the level of the study: Peripheral blood was obtained at initial diagnosis, preceding any treatment.

In the case of this clonotype: Its specificity is unknown. A clone one base away is much larger, so this may be a read error.

RNA transcripts yielded amplified TCR beta CDR3 regions. HTBI primers drove first-round RT-PCR of the TCR CDR3. TCRdb reanalysed the multiplex PCR reads using MiXCR and keeps one entry per CDR3 protein. The table includes over 300,000 distinct CDR3 sequences, around 13% detected once. Clinical symptoms, serum thyroxine, TRAb, thyroid ultrasound and orbital computed tomography established diagnosis. Study results and caveats: Ophthalmopathy got predicted by the model a median approximately 6.4 months before its onset. Within blood appeared most thyroid clonotypes that had expanded above 0.001.

After removal of 1 base from V and 0 bases from J, the junction contained 8 bases not matched to a gene. This CDR3 spans 17 amino acids. Per germline, CDR1 LGHDT and CDR2 YNNKEL (reference sequence). The sample taken for sequencing was blood. V gene TRBV3-1 combines with J gene TRBJ2-7, with 8 bases identical to TRBD2. This receptor was identified in a woman in her sixties with Graves' hyperthyroidism. The CDR3, as DNA: TGTGCCAGCAGCCAAGTTTTCGGGAGGGGTATCTCCTACGAGCAGTACTTC. Translating gives CASSQVFGRGISYEQYF.